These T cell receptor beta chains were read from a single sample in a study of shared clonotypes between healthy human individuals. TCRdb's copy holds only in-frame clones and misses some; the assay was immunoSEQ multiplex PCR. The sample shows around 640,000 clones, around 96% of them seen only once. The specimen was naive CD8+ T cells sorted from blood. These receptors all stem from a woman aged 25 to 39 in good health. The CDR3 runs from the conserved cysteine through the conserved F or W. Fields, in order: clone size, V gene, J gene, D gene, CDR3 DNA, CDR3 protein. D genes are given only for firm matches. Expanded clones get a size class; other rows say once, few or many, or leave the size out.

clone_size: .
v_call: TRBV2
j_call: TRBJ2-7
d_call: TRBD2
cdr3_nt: TGTGCCAGCAGGAAGAAGCGGGAGTACGAGCAGTACTTC
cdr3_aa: CASRKKREYEQYF

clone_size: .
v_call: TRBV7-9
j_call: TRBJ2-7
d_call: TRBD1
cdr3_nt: TGTGCCAGCAGCCGGGACAGGGCCTACGAGCAGTACTTC
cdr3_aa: CASSRDRAYEQYF

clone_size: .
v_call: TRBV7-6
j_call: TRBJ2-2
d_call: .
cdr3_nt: TGTGCCAGCAGCTTAGCACTAGCTGGAGCGGACACCGGGGAGCTGTTTTTT
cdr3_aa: CASSLALAGADTGELFF

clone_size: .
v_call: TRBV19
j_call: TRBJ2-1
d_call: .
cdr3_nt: TGTGCCAGTAGTATCCTAGACAGCCCCTACAATGAGCAGTTCTTC
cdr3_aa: CASSILDSPYNEQFF

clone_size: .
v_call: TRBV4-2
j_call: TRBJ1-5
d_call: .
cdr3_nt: TGTGCCAGCAGCCAAGGGGGGGACCAGCCCCAGCATTTT
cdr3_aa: CASSQGGDQPQHF

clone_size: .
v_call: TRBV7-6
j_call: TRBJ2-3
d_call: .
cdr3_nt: TGTGCCAGCAGCTTAGGGGGATATACGCAGTATTTT
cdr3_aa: CASSLGGYTQYF

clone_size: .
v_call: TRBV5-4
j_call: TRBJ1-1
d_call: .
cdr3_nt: TGTGCCAGCAGCTTGGGATGGGCAGGCGGGGAAGCTTTCTTT
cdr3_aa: CASSLGWAGGEAFF

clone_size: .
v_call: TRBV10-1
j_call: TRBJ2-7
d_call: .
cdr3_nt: TGCGCCAGCAGTGAGGGCAAGGGGACCTACGAGCAGTACTTC
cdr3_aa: CASSEGKGTYEQYF

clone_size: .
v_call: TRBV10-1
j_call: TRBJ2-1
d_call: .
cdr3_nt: TGCGCCAGCAGTGAGTATCCAGGGCCGAATGAGCAGTTCTTC
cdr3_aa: CASSEYPGPNEQFF

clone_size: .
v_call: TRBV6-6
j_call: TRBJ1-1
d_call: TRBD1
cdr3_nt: TGTGCCAGCAGTTATGGGGACAGGGGGTTATCTGAAGCTTTCTTT
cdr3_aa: CASSYGDRGLSEAFF

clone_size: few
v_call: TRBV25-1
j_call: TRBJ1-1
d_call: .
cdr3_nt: TGTGCCAGCAGTGACACCGGTTGGGGTGAAGCTTTCTTT
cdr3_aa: CASSDTGWGEAFF

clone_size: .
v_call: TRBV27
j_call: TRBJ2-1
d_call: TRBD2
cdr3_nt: TGTGCCAGCAGTGACCGACTAGCGGGAGGGATAGGTAATGAGCAGTTCTTC
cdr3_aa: CASSDRLAGGIGNEQFF

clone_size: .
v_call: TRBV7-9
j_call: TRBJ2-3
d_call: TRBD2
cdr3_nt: TGTGCCAGCAGCTCTGACCGACTAGCGGACACAGATACGCAGTATTTT
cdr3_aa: CASSSDRLADTDTQYF

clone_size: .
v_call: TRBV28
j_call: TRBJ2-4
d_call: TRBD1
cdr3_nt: TGTGCCAGCAGTTTTACAGGGGGCAAAAACATTCAGTACTTC
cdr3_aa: CASSFTGGKNIQYF